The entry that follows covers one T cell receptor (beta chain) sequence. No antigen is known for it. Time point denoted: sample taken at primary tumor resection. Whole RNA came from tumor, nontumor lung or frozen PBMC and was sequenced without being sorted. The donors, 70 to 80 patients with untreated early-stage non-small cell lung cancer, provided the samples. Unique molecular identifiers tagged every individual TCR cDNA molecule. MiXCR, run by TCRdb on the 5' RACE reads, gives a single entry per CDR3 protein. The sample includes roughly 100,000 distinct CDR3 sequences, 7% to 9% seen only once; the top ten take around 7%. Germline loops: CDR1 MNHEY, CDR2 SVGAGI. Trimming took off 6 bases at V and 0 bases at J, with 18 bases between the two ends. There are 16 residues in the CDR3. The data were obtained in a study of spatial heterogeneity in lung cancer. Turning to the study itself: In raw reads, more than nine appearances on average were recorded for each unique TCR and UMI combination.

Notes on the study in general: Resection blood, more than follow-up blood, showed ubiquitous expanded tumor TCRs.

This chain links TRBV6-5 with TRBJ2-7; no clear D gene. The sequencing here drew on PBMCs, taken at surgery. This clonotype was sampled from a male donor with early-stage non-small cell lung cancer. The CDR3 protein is CASSQDTTTLSYEQYF. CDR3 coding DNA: TGTGCCAGCAGCCAAGACACCACTACCCTCTCCTACGAGCAGTACTTC.